These 12 T cell receptor beta chains were all obtained from the same sample, sequenced in a study of shared clonotypes between healthy human individuals. The assay was immunoSEQ multiplex PCR, and TCRdb's table has in-frame clones only and misses some. The sample lists millions of clones, about 92% occurring once. Material: naive CD4+ T cells from PBMCs. Subset denoted: CD45RA+ positively selected. Receptors originate from a man aged 18-30 years in good health. Some clones in this sample may be carry-over from other donors' samples.

The CDR3 region has the DNA TGCAGCGTTGAGGAGCAGTGGGGGGCCTACGAGCAGTACTTC. It yields the protein CSVEEQWGAYEQYF. The chain uses TRBV29-1 and TRBJ2-7; TRBD2 is a possible D gene (6 bases). Germline CDR1 is SQVTM and CDR2 is ANQGSEA. V shed 3 bases and J shed 2 bases, with 14 bases lying between them. The CDR3 is made up of 14 amino acids.

CDR3 sequence: CASSEGLYPDYEQYF. The DNA of the CDR3 is TGCGCCAGCAGTGAGGGACTCTACCCCGACTACGAGCAGTACTTC. The V call is TRBV10-1, the J call TRBJ2-7; D is possibly TRBD2 (5 bases). The V end was cut by 2 bases, the J end by 3 bases, with 14 bases between. The V gene's germline CDR1 is WNHNN and CDR2 SYGVQD (reference sequence). This CDR3 has 15 amino acids.

The chain uses TRBV6-5 and TRBJ1-6; D ambiguous. This CDR3 spans 13 amino acids. With 8 bases removed from V and 2 bases from J, the gap between germline ends came to 7 bases. Germline lookup yields CDR1 MNHEY and CDR2 SVGAGI. The CDR3 here is CASQTAYNSPLHF. The CDR3 DNA sequence: TGTGCCAGCCAAACAGCCTATAATTCACCCCTCCACTTT.

The rearrangement joins TRBV29-1 to TRBJ1-4; D might be TRBD1 (5 bases). The germline V gene has CDR1 SQVTM and CDR2 ANQGSEA. The V gene lost 2 bases and the J gene lost 7 bases, with 8 bases spanning the gap. There are 12 residues in the CDR3. The CDR3 region is CSVERGGEKLFF. The CDR3 DNA follows: TGCAGCGTTGAACGGGGGGGTGAAAAACTGTTTTTT.

V and J are TRBV29-1 and TRBJ2-7, with 9 bases aligning to TRBD1. J lost 7 bases, V lost 4 bases, and 14 bases had no gene match. The CDR3 extends over 15 amino acids. Germline CDR1 SQVTM, CDR2 ANQGSEA. CDR3 nucleotide sequence: TGCAGCGTTGCCGCCCACCGGGACAGGGCGGGTGAGCAGTACTTC. This translates into CSVAAHRDRAGEQYF.

The chain has TRBV27 and TRBJ1-1; TRBD1 might be the D (5 bases). V lost 5 bases and J 2 bases, leaving 15 bases between the germline ends. The CDR3 is 15 residues long. Germline CDR1 and CDR2: MNHEY and SMNVEV (reference sequence). The CDR3, as DNA: TGTGCCAGCAGTCTAAATGCTCAGGGCAACACTGAAGCTTTCTTT. Protein: CASSLNAQGNTEAFF.

The sample holds one count of this clone. Other DNA sequences of this sample code for an identical CDR3. The rearrangement joins TRBV18 to TRBJ2-7, with D possibly matching TRBD1 (6 bases). Trimming pared 3 bases from V and 5 bases from J, leaving 20 bases between. Germline CDR1 is KGHSH and CDR2 is LQKENI. The CDR3 extends over 16 amino acids. The CDR3 sequence is CASSPRRLAGVNEQYF. CDR3 DNA: TGTGCCAGCTCACCGCGTCGGTTGGCAGGGGTAAACGAGCAGTACTTC. Full variable domain (remainder filled in from reference TRBV18 and TRBJ2-7): NAGVMQNPRHLVRRRGQEARLRCSPMKGHSHVYWYRQLPEEGLKFMVYLQKENIIDESGMPKERFSAEFPKEGPSILRIQQVVRGDSAAYFCASSPRRLAGVNEQYFGPGTRLTVT.

The CDR3 DNA is TGTGCCAGCAGCCGACAGTTAGCTAACTATGGCTACACCTTC. Translation gives CASSRQLANYGYTF. This sequence joins TRBV6-5 and TRBJ1-2, with D possibly being TRBD1 (5 bases). The CDR3 extends over 14 amino acids. Trimming cost V 6 bases and J 0 bases, with 11 bases left between them. Germline V gives CDR1 MNHEY, CDR2 SVGAGI.

V and J are TRBV28 and TRBJ2-7, with 9 bases that match TRBD1. Trimming cost V 6 bases and J 2 bases; bases outside gene matches: 11. The CDR3 totals 16 residues. Per germline, CDR1 MDHEN and CDR2 SYDVKM. CDR3 region: CASSYPRTGVAYEQYF. The CDR3 DNA reads as TGTGCCAGCAGCTACCCACGGACAGGGGTGGCCTACGAGCAGTACTTC.

The chain carries TRBV6-1 and TRBJ2-2; D might be TRBD2 (6 bases). Germline V gene lookup returns CDR1 MNHNS and CDR2 SASEGT. V was cut by 2 bases and J by 5 bases, with 12 bases left in between. This CDR3 comprises 15 residues. As DNA, the CDR3 is TGTGCCAGCAGTGAACGGAGGGTCGGGACCGGGGAGCTGTTTTTT. Translated, it gives CASSERRVGTGELFF.

This chain connects TRBV7-7 to TRBJ2-1; D remains ambiguous. The CDR3 is 14 residues long. Per the germline V gene, CDR1 is SSHAT and CDR2 is FNYEAQ (reference sequence). With 5 bases removed from V and 0 bases from J, the gap between germline ends came to 8 bases. CDR3 DNA: TGTGCCAGCAGCCCGACGAACTCCTACAATGAGCAGTTCTTC. Translated: CASSPTNSYNEQFF.

As to this clone: The sample has other DNA sequences that encode this CDR3 too. The chain has TRBV6-5 and TRBJ2-7; 14 positions match TRBD2. V lost 6 bases, J lost 0 bases, and 1 base stayed unmatched. The CDR3 is 15 amino acids. Germline V gene lookup returns CDR1 MNHEY and CDR2 SVGAGI. This chain's CDR3 is CASSGTSGSSYEQYF. The CDR3 nucleotides are TGTGCCAGCAGCGGGACTAGCGGGAGCTCCTACGAGCAGTACTTC.